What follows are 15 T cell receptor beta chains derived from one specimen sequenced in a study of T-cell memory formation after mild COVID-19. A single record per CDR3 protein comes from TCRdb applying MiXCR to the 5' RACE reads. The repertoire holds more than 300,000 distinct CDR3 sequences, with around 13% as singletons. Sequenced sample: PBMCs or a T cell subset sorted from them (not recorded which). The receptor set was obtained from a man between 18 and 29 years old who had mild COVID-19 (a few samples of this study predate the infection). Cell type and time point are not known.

Here the CDR3 DNA reads TGTGCCAGCAAAATCGAGGAAAACACTGAAGCTTTCTTT. This gives the protein CASKIEENTEAFF. The chain couples TRBV2 to TRBJ1-1, with no clear D. The length of the CDR3 is 13 residues. V dropped 7 bases and J dropped 2 bases, with 11 bases sitting between them. The germline V gene encodes CDR1 SNHLY and CDR2 FYNNEI.

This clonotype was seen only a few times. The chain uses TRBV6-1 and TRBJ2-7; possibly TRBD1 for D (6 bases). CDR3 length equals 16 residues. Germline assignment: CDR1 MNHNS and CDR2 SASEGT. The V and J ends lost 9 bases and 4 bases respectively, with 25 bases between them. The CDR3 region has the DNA TGTGCCAGTTCGAGAGGCAGGGGTTCGCGCATGTACGAGCAGTACTTC. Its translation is CASSRGRGSRMYEQYF.

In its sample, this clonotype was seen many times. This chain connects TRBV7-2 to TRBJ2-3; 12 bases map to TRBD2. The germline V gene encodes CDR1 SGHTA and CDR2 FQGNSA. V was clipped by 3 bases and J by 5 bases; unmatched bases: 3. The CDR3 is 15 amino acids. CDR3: CASSLRLAGVDTQYF. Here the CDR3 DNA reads TGTGCCAGCAGCTTGCGACTAGCGGGGGTAGATACGCAGTATTTT.

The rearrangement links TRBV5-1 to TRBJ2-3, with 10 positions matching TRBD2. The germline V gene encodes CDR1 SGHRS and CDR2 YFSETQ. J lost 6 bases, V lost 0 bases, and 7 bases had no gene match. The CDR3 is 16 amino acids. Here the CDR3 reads CASSLGSLAGTDTQYF. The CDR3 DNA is TGCGCCAGCAGCTTGGGGTCACTAGCGGGGACGGATACGCAGTATTTT.

CDR3: CSAPGLGRGDTQYF. Written as DNA, the CDR3 is TGCAGTGCTCCGGGACTCGGGAGGGGTGATACGCAGTATTTT. The chain has TRBV20-1 and TRBJ2-3; 8 bases match TRBD2. Germline V gene lookup returns CDR1 DFQATT and CDR2 SNEGSKA (reference sequence). CDR3 size: 14 residues. V lost 5 bases, J lost 6 bases, and 10 bases stayed unmatched.

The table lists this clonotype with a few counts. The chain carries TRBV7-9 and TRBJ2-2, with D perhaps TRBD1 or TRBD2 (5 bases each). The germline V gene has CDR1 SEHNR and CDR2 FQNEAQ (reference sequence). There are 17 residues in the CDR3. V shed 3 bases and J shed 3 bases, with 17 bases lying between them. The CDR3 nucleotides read TGTGCCAGCAGCTTTCTCCCCTCCGGGGCATACACCGGGGAGCTGTTTTTT. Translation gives CASSFLPSGAYTGELFF.

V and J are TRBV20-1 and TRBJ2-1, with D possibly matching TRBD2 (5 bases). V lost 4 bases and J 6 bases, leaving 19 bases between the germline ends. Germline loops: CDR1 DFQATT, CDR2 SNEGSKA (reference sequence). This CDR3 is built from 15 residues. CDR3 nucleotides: TGCAGTGCTACCAGCGCGGGTGACAAGGGCAATGAGCAGTTCTTC. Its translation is CSATSAGDKGNEQFF.

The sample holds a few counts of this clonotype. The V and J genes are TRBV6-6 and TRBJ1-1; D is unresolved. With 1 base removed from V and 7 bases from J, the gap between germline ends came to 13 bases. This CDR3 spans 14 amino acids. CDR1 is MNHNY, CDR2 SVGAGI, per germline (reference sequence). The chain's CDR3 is CASSYFPGIFEAFF. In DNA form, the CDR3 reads TGTGCCAGCAGTTACTTCCCCGGGATTTTTGAAGCTTTCTTT.

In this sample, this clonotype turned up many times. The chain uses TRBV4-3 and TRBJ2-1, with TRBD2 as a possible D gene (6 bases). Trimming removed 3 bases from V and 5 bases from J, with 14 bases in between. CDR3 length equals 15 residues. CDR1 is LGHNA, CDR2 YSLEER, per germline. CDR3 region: CASSHRSAGNNEQFF. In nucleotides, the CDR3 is TGCGCCAGCAGCCACCGATCCGCGGGGAACAATGAGCAGTTCTTC.

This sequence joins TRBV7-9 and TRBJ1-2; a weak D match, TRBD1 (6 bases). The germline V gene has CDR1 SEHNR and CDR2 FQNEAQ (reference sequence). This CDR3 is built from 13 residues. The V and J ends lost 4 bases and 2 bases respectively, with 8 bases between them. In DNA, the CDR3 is TGTGCCAGCAGCTGGACAGAAAACTATGGCTACACCTTC. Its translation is CASSWTENYGYTF.

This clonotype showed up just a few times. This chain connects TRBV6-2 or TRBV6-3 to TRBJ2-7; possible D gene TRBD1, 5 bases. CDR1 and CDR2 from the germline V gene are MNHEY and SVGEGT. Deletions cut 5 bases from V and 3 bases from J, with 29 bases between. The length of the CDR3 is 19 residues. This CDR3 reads CASSPTYYLGEGLRYEQYV. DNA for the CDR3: TGTGCCAGCAGTCCTACCTATTACTTAGGGGAAGGTCTTCGCTACGAGCAGTACGTC.

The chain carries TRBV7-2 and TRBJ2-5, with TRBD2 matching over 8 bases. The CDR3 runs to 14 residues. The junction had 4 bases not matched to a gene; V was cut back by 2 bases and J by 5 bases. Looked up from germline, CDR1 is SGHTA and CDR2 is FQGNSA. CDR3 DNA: TGTGCCAGCAGCTTATACGGCGGGGGGGAGACCCAGTACTTC. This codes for CASSLYGGGETQYF.

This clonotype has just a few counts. This CDR3 reads CSAARYNEQFF. CDR3 nucleotides: TGCAGTGCAGCCCGGTACAATGAGCAGTTCTTC. The J gene is TRBJ2-1, the V gene TRBV20-1; unclear D gene. V was clipped by 6 bases and J by 4 bases, with 7 bases between them. Per the germline V gene, CDR1 is DFQATT and CDR2 is SNEGSKA (reference sequence). The CDR3 is 11 residues long.

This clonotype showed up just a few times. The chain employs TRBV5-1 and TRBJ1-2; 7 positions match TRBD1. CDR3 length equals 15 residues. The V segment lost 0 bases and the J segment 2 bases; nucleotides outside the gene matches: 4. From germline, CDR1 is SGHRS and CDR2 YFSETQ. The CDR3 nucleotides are TGCGCCAGCAGCTTGGATGGGACAGTGAACTATGGCTACACCTTC. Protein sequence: CASSLDGTVNYGYTF.

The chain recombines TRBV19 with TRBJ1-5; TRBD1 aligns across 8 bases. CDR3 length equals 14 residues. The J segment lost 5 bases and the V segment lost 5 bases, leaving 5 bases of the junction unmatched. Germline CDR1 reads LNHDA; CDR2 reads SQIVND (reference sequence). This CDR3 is CASSLTGDDQPQHF. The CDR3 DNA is TGTGCCAGTAGTTTGACAGGGGATGATCAGCCCCAGCATTTT.